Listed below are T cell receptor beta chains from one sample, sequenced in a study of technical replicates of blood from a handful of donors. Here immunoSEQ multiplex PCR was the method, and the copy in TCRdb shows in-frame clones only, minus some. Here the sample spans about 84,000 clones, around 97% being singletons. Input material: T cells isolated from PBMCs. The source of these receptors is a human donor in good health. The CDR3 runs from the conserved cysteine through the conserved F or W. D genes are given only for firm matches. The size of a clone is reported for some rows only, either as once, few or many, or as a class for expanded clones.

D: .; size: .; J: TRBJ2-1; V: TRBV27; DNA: TGTGCCAGCAGTTTGGCGGGGAGCTCCTACAATGAGCAGTTCTTC; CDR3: CASSLAGSSYNEQFF
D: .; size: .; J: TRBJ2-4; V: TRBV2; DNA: TGTGCCAGCAGCGGACACCTTCCTGCTGGCCAGGGCGTTTTC; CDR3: CASSGHLPAGQGVF
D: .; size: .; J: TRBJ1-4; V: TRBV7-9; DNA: TGTGCCAGCAGCTTTGGGGGCCATAATGAAAAACTGTTTTTT; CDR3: CASSFGGHNEKLFF
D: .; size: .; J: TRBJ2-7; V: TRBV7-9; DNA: TGTGCCAGCAGCCCGGCGGCCTACGAGCAGTACTTC; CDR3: CASSPAAYEQYF
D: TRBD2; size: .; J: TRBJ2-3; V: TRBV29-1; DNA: TGCAGCACCGGAGCGGGAGGACTCACAGATACGCAGTATTTT; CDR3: CSTGAGGLTDTQYF
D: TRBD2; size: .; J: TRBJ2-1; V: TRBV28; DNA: TGTGCCAGCAGTTTAGCGGGGGTCTCCTACAATGAGCAGTTCTTC; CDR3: CASSLAGVSYNEQFF
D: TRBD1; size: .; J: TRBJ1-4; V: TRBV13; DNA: TGTGCCAGCAGCTTAGGAGGGACAGGGGGTGAAAAACTGTTTTTT; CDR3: CASSLGGTGGEKLFF
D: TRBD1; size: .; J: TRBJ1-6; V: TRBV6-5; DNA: TGTGCCAGCAGTTACGGGGGACAGAGGAATTCACCCCTCCACTTT; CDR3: CASSYGGQRNSPLHF
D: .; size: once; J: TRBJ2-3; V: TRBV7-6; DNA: TGTGCCAGCAGCTCCGTAGCGGCGTCTAGCACAGATACGCAGTATTTT; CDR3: CASSSVAASSTDTQYF
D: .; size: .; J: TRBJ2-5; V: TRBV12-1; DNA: TGTGCCAGCAGCCGGGGGGGAGAGACCCAGTACTTC; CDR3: CASSRGGETQYF
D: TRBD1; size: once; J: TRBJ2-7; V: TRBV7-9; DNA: TGTGCCAGCAGCTTATCGACAGGGGGTTACGAGCAGTACTTC; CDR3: CASSLSTGGYEQYF
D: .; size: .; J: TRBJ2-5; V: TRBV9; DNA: TGTGCCAGCAGCGTACGGGGGGCCCCAGGTGAAGAGACCCAGTACTTC; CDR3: CASSVRGAPGEETQYF
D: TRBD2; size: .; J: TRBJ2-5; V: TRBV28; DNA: TGTGCCAGTTGGGGGGCCAGGGGAATCTCTAGCGGGAGTTCGGAGACCCAGTACTTC; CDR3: CASWGARGISSGSSETQYF
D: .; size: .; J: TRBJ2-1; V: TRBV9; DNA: TGTGCCAGCAGCGTAGAAGCGAATGAGCAGTTCTTC; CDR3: CASSVEANEQFF
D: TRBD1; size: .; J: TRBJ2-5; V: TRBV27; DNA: TGTGCCAGCAGTTTATTTCCTGACAGGGAAGAGACCCAGTACTTC; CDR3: CASSLFPDREETQYF
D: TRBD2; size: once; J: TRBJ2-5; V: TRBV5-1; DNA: TGCGCCAGCAGCTCGGAACTAGCGGGGGTAAAGACCCAGTACTTC; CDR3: CASSSELAGVKTQYF
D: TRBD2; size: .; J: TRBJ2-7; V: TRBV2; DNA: TGTGCCAGCAGTGAAGCGCTGGCGGGAGGGTTGAGAGGGGAGCAGTACTTC; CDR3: CASSEALAGGLRGEQYF
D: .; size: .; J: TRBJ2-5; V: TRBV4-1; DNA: TGCGCCAGCAGCCAAGTCACAGGGAGCCAGGAGACCCAGTACTTC; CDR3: CASSQVTGSQETQYF
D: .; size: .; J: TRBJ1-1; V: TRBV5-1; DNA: TGCGCCAGCAGCTTGGAACGGGGGGCGGACACTGAAGCTTTCTTT; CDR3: CASSLERGADTEAFF
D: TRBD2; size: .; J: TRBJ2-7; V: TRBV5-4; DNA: TGTGCCAGCAGCTTCGGTCTAGCGGGAGGGCCAGCCTACGAGCAGTACTTC; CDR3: CASSFGLAGGPAYEQYF
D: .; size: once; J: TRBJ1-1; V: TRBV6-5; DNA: TGTGCCAGCAATTCAAGACAGGCCAACACTGAAGCTTTCTTT; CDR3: CASNSRQANTEAFF
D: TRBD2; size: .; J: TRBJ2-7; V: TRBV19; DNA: TGTGCCAGTTCGACTAGCGGGGGTCCCTACGAGCAGTACTTC; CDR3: CASSTSGGPYEQYF
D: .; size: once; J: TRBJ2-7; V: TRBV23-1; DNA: TGCGCCAGCAGTCCCGTGACACCCGGCTCCTACGAGCAGTACTTC; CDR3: CASSPVTPGSYEQYF
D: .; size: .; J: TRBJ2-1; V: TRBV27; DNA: TGTGCCAGCAGTTTCGGACTCTATGAGCAGTTCTTC; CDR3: CASSFGLYEQFF
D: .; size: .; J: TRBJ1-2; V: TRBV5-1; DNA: TGCGCCAGCAGCTTGGCCGGAGAGGGAGGCTACACCTTC; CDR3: CASSLAGEGGYTF
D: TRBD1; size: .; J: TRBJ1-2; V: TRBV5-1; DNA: TGCGCCAGCAGCTCCCAGGGGGTCTATGGCTACACCTTC; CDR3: CASSSQGVYGYTF
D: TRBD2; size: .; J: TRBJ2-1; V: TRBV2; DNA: TGTGCCAGCATAACTAGCGGGGGTTACAATGAGCAGTTCTTC; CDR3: CASITSGGYNEQFF
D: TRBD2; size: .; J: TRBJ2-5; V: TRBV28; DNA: TGTGCCAGCAGTTTACGGCCTAGCGGGACCCAGGCGTACTTC; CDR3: CASSLRPSGTQAYF
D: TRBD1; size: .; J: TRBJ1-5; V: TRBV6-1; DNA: TGTGCCAGCAGTGTAACAGGGGAGAGGGAGCCCCAGCATTTT; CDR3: CASSVTGEREPQHF
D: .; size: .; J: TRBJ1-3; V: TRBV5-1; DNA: TGCGCCAGCAGCTTGGAGGGGGACACCATATATTTT; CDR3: CASSLEGDTIYF
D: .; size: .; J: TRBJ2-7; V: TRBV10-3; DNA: TGTGCCATCGCTCTACAGACACCCTCCTACGAGCAGTACTTC; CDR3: CAIALQTPSYEQYF
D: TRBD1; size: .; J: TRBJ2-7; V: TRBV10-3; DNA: TGTGCCATCAACCAGGACAGGGGCCTCTCCTACGAGCAGTACTTC; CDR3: CAINQDRGLSYEQYF
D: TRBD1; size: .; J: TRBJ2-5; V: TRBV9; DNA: TGTGCCAGCAGCGACGCACAGGGGCAAGAGACCCAGTACTTC; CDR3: CASSDAQGQETQYF
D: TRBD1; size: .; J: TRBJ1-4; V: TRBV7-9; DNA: TGTGCCAGCAGCTTGGGACAGAGCCCAACTAATGAAAAACTGTTTTTT; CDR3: CASSLGQSPTNEKLFF
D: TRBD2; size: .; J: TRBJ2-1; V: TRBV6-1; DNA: TGTGCCAGCAGTTTAACTAGCGGGAGCGCCAATGAGCAGTTCTTC; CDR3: CASSLTSGSANEQFF
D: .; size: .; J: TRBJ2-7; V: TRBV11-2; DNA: TGTGCCAGCAGCTTAAGGAGAGGGCCCTACGAGCAGTACTTC; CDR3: CASSLRRGPYEQYF
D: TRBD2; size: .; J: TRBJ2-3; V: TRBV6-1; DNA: TGTGCCAGCAGTCGGACTAGCGGGGATACAGATACGCAGTATTTT; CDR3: CASSRTSGDTDTQYF
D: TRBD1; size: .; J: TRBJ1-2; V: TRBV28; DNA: TGTGCCAGCAGTGACGGACAGGCTTGGGGCTACACCTTC; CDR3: CASSDGQAWGYTF
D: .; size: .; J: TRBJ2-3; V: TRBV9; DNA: TGTGCCAGCCGTGAAGAGCCCTGCGGGCTCATCACAGATACGCAGTATTTT; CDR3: CASREEPCGLITDTQYF
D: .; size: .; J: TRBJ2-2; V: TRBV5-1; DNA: TGCGCCAGCAGCTTGGGAGGGCAGAACACCGGGGAGCTGTTTTTT; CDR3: CASSLGGQNTGELFF
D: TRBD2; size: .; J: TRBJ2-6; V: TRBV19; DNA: TGTGCCAGTAACCCCCTCGGGCTAGCGGGAGGAGTCCCGTCTGGGGCCAACGTCCTGACTTTC; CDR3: CASNPLGLAGGVPSGANVLTF
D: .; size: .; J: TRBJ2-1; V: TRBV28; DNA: TGTGCCAGCATTGAGGGGGTCCCGCGGGACAATGAGCAGTTCTTC; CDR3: CASIEGVPRDNEQFF
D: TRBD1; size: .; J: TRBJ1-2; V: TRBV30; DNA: TGTGCCGCCGAGGACAGGCCCTTGGGTGGCTACACCTTC; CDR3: CAAEDRPLGGYTF
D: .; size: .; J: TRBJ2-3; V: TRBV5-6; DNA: TGTGCCAGCAGCTTGCGAGCAGGGATTGGAACCACAGATACGCAGTATTTT; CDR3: CASSLRAGIGTTDTQYF